Sequencing of this T cell receptor (beta chain) was carried out in a study of T cells after yellow fever vaccination. Study-level findings and limits: The secondary response showed a weaker magnitude and a faster peak, day 5 versus 15. Once the booster was given, most primary-vaccination clones reappeared, at around 96% for CD4 and approximately 88% for CD8.

The CDR3 is made up of 13 amino acids. V lost 4 bases and J 5 bases, leaving 9 bases between the germline ends. CDR1 and CDR2 from the germline V gene are SGHTA and FQGNSA. This clonotype occurred a few times. Its antigen is unknown. Making TCR cDNA involved 5'RACE template switching, which added UMIs and a universal primer site. TCRdb independently ran MiXCR on the 5' RACE reads; one entry per CDR3 protein. This sample has fewer than 350,000 distinct CDR3 sequences; 3.6% occur once, and the top ten carry around a quarter. Source: PBMCs, taken on the day of the yellow fever booster vaccination. This rearrangement joins TRBV7-2 to TRBJ1-5, with unresolved D. The receptor was isolated from a young man who received the YFV17D yellow fever vaccine. The CDR3 here is CASSSRSDQPQHF. In DNA form, the CDR3 reads TGTGCCAGCAGCTCCCGATCCGATCAGCCCCAGCATTTT.